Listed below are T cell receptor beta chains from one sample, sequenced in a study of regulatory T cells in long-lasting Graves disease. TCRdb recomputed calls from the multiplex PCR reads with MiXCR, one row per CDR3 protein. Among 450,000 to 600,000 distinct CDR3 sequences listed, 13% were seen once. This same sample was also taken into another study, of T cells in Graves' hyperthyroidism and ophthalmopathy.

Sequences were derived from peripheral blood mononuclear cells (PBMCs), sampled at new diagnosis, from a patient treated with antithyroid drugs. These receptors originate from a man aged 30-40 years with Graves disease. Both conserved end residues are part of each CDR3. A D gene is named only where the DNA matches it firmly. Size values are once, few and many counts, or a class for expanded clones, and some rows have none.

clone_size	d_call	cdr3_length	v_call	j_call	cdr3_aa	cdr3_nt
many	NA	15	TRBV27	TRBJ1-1	CASTQFGGLNTEAFF	TGTGCCAGCACTCAATTCGGGGGCCTGAACACTGAAGCTTTCTTT
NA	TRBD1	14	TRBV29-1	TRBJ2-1	CSVVRDRGANEQFF	TGCAGCGTTGTTAGGGACAGGGGGGCCAATGAGCAGTTCTTC
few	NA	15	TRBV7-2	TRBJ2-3	CASSPVSGSTDTQYF	TGTGCCAGCAGCCCAGTTAGCGGAAGCACAGATACGCAGTATTTT
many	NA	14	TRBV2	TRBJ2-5	CASNPDRGQETQYF	TGTGCCAGCAACCCCGATCGCGGCCAAGAGACCCAGTACTTC
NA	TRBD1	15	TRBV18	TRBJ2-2	CASSEGTGKTGELFF	TGTGCCAGCTCCGAGGGGACAGGGAAGACCGGGGAGCTGTTTTTT
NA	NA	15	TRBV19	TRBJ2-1	CASSSKLRDRGEQFF	TGTGCCAGTAGCTCCAAACTCCGGGACCGCGGGGAGCAGTTCTTC
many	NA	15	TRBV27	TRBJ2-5	CASSRQGGRGETQYF	TGTGCCAGCAGTCGCCAGGGAGGCCGAGGGGAGACCCAGTACTTC
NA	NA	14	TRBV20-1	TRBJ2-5	CSASRTAGQETQYF	TGCAGTGCTAGTAGGACAGCCGGGCAAGAGACCCAGTACTTC
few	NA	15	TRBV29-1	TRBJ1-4	CSVEDRNEAAEKLFF	TGCAGCGTTGAAGATCGGAATGAAGCGGCGGAGAAACTGTTTTTT
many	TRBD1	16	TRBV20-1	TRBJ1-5	CSARAQTGVDNQPQHF	TGCAGTGCTAGAGCCCAGACAGGGGTGGACAATCAGCCCCAGCATTTT
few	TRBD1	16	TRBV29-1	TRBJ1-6	CSVRTGTGSYNSPLHF	TGCAGCGTCCGGACAGGGACGGGCTCCTATAATTCACCCCTCCACTTT
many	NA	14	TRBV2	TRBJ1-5	CASSPPGNNQPQHF	TGTGCCAGCAGCCCACCAGGAAACAATCAGCCCCAGCATTTT
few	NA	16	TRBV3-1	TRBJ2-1	CASSHLSRQGNNEQFF	TGTGCCAGCAGCCACTTAAGCAGGCAGGGAAACAATGAGCAGTTCTTC